Listed here is a single T cell receptor beta chain. Its antigen specificity is not known. No quality values exist for individual bases; no much larger clone is one base distant. This sample was taken from a study of cytomegalovirus exposure and HLA in healthy donors (dated by TCRdb to about 2017). About the full investigation: An earlier analysis of 587 of the donors reported 276 Gb of sequence data and 117 million unique TCR beta sequences obtained from around 190 million T cells. A later genetic analysis used genome-wide SNP genotypes for about 60% of the roughly 670 donors, treating that subset as a discovery cohort. An earlier analysis of around 640 of the donors used high-throughput TCR beta sequencing to judge whether each TCR beta V gene segment behaved as functional or pseudogenic. An early release covering 500 to 750 HLA-typed donors comprised roughly 300 gigabases of sequencing data and roughly 86 million unique TCR sequences. The study was designed to test whether signatures of past pathogen exposure could be identified by cataloging public T cell receptors. Five DR-DQ haplotypes were handled as single units for association and clustering, since linkage in the cohort was strong. A later analysis re-analyzed previously published TCR beta repertoires from 666 donors and added high-resolution HLA genotyping to study TCR occurrence patterns. Among the roughly 410 genotyped donors, under 90% belonged to the genetic ancestry cluster associated with self-reported Caucasian donors. In addition to the first cohort of 500 to 850 subjects, a separate validation cohort of approximately 130 different subjects was used. Across around 400 genotyped donors of the cohort, an average of about 200,000 unique TCR beta nucleotide sequences per donor were sequenced, and roughly 17% of those sequences were non-productive. Every discovery cohort repertoire had been produced on one sequencing platform. HLA typing covered class I and class II loci at four-digit resolution. Typing coverage varied by locus: roughly 629-640 donors for A, B, C, DRB1 and DQB1; roughly 500 for DQA1; about 600 for DPA1; more than 450 for DPB1. Alongside the repertoire data, information on donor age, sex, ethnicity and CMV serostatus was compiled. Rather than using new phenotypic data, the later analysis identified candidate immune exposures from TCR beta sequences and from how often those sequences occurred across donors. The study combined high-throughput TCR immunosequencing, statistical association of individual TCRs with disease status, and machine learning to predict cytomegalovirus infection status. Using immunosequencing, the study profiled T cell repertoires from 640 or so subjects and related those repertoires to cytomegalovirus serostatus. Points the paper makes about the study in general: When HLA alleles, especially DR and DQ, strongly co-occurred, TCR associations were difficult to assign to individual alleles. In the study, 150 to 200 TCR beta chains were listed as associated with cytomegalovirus. Linkage disequilibrium might explain the correlated functional status among segregating V segments, but an unknown experimental factor could not be excluded. The classifier was reported to diagnose cytomegalovirus status with high specificity and sensitivity in both the original and validation cohorts. In a later genetic analysis, a missense DCLRE1C variant was associated with V-gene and J-gene trimming of TCR beta chains, and the association was replicated in an independent cohort. In an earlier analysis of some 500 of the donors, most TCR beta V segments appeared in productive rearrangements about 90% or about 30% of the time, broadly matching IMGT annotations. Most CMV-associated TCR beta chains appeared to be HLA-restricted in a later analysis, and the HLA associations seemed to be driven largely by CMV exposure. Specific HLA alleles were associated with more than 15,000 TCR beta sequences at a false discovery rate of 0.05 in a later analysis. A few of the identified cytomegalovirus-associated TCR beta chains were confirmed in vitro to be specific for cytomegalovirus antigens. This cohort had only TCR beta chains sequenced, and the lack of alpha or paired-chain data limited which features could be detected. A later genetic analysis reported fewer N-insertions in productive TCRs among donors in an Asian-associated ancestry cluster than the roughly 700-donor mean. The presence/absence analyses assumed that sequencing depth was roughly uniform across donors, and that assumption may not be true. In a later analysis, several top co-occurrence clusters were reported to appear linked to parvovirus B19, influenza, CMV and Epstein-Barr virus. The sequencing pipeline was judged likely to have produced a cluster of highly shared sequence variants as a technical artifact. Some IMGT-functional V segments, including TRBV6-2 and TRBV6-3, could not be told apart with the 87-base-pair reads, so those segments were excluded. The authors suggested that the approach could potentially be generalized to other disease states and immunological phenotypes. A further reported finding was that TCR beta sequences accurately predicted the HLA-A and HLA-B alleles for most subjects in the first cohort. Because counts were too low, more than 15 rarely observed V segments, including chromosome 9 orphons, were left out of the earlier analysis of some 640 of the donors. Because HLA typing was unavailable for some donors at each locus, only the typed subset was used in association tests. Across donors, most TCR sequences were observed very rarely, whereas some public TCRs were present in many individuals. CMV serostatus was the only immune exposure information available for the cohort. A later analysis found that TCR association rates varied across HLA loci, with DRB1 alleles showing the most associated TCRs and HLA-C alleles the fewest. Compared with equally common non-associated chains, HLA-associated TCR beta chains in a later analysis were more clonally expanded and had lower generation probabilities.

To prepare the library, the immunoSEQ multiplex PCR assay was applied. The multiplex PCR relied on a mix of 60 forward primers for TCR Vbeta segments and 13 reverse primers for TCR Jbeta segments. A multiplex PCR assay on genomic DNA amplified the CDR3 region of rearranged TCR beta genes. Amplified TCR beta libraries were sequenced as 87-base-pair reads on the Illumina HiSeq System. Turning to the authors' computational methods: In a later analysis, tens of millions of unique TCR beta chains were counted across the approximately 620 repertoires, and about 9.9 million of these chains were shared by at least two donors. Raw reads were error-corrected and collapsed into unique sequences by a nearest-neighbor algorithm in which closely related sequences were merged to remove PCR and sequencing errors. CDR3 sequences were aligned to IMGT reference sequences to assign V, D and J gene segments. For a sequence to be retained, a match of at least six nucleotides to both a V gene segment and a J gene segment was required. A rearrangement was called productive if the CDR3 had no stop codons and remained in frame with V and J, and every other rearrangement was called non-productive. Following IMGT convention, CDR3 was defined as the stretch from the second conserved V-encoded cysteine up to the conserved J-encoded phenylalanine. The earlier analysis of a few hundred of the donors excluded sequences that lacked an unambiguous match to a single V gene segment. In an earlier analysis of around 600 of the donors, V segments were called functional above 56.7% productive rearrangements and were called segregating when the between-donor standard deviation exceeded 5%. A statistical classification framework was developed to diagnose cytomegalovirus status using the catalog of TCR beta chain sequences. In a later analysis, TCR nucleotide sequences were compared against IMGT/GENE-DB human TR gene sequences so that V and J genes could be assigned. Using the TCRdist pipeline, a later analysis assigned CDR3 sequences along with most-parsimonious VDJ recombination scenarios. In a later analysis, each TCR beta chain was defined by its CDR3 amino acid sequence together with its V-gene family, and reads lacking a unique V-gene family were excluded. In a later analysis, several hundred highly shared, low-generation-probability nucleotide sequences were removed to address suspected cross-contamination and a sequencing artifact. In a later analysis, a clonal expansion index for each public chain was calculated from normalized within-repertoire ranks of inferred template counts. In a later analysis, generation probabilities were computed with a VDJ recombination model fitted to out-of-frame rearrangements, and the resulting probabilities were checked against IGoR. In a later analysis, TCR-TCR, TCR-HLA and TCR-CMV co-occurrence was scored with hypergeometric tests, and a repertoire-size bias correction was applied to TCR pairs. To estimate false discovery rates, a later analysis permuted the HLA or CMV assignments 20 times. A later analysis grouped co-occurring TCRs with DBSCAN, adding TCRdist sequence similarity when clustering within HLA-allele-positive subsets. Repertoires with fewer than 30,000 or more than 120,000 public chains were left out of co-occurrence clustering, as were roughly five repertoires with anomalous nucleotide sharing. TCRdb retrieved this table from immuneACCESS and kept in-frame rearrangements only. Not all clones are present; in checked studies, unresolved V genes account for under half, and no reason is known for the remainder. V and J calls plus clone size are reproduced from that table; the DNA served to infer D and trimming. The sample data list some 99,000 clones, and 74% of these were observed just once. Roughly 1.8% of the sample is held by the ten biggest clonotypes.

Looking up the germline V gene yields CDR1 SGDLS and CDR2 YYNGEE. The germline V and J ends show losses of 3 bases and 5 bases respectively, and no gene match explains 8 bases of the junction. The CDR3 runs 14 residues from the cysteine to the phenylalanine. The kept DNA is CDR3 alone, 42 bases in frame from the first base. The cohort comprised 710 or so healthy bone marrow donors. At the time of sampling, every cohort member was nominally healthy, though immune exposures that went unrecorded were likely present. The donor tested CMV seronegative, placing the donor among the 350 or so seronegative members of the cohort. Every donor gave a peripheral blood sample, and the peripheral blood mononuclear cells from that sample were used for TCR beta sequencing. Genomic DNA was extracted from the blood cell samples with the Qiagen DNeasy Blood Extraction Kit.

The receptor's source is a male donor in good health and CMV-seronegative. Specimen: PBMCs. Rearrangement joined TRBV9 to TRBJ2-7, and 7 junctional nucleotides match TRBD1. The DNA sequence is given as TGTGCCAGCAGCGAGAAACAGGGGATCAACGAGCAGTACTTC. This codes for CASSEKQGINEQYF. The CDR3, completed at both ends by the reference TRBV9 and TRBJ2-7 genes, gives the full variable domain DSGVTQTPKHLITATGQRVTLRCSPRSGDLSVYWYQQSLDQGLQFLIQYYNGEERAKGNILERFSAQQFPDLHSELNLSSLELGDSALYFCASSEKQGINEQYFGPGTRLTVT.